This T cell receptor beta chain was recovered during a study of blood T cell repertoires in COVID-19. Study overall: There were acute and convalescent COVID-19 samples, and they came from the United States, Italy and Spain. PBMCs, B-cell-depleted T cells, or T cells provided the cDNA or gDNA that made up the material.

Under the authors' procedure: Estimation of nucleated cell counts was performed using reference gene primer amplification. TCRdb keeps only in-frame clones here, not all; method: immunoSEQ multiplex PCR. That table is the source of V, J and clone size, and D and trimming were worked out from the DNA. The repertoire has over 200,000 clones, 85% to 90% of them found once; the top ten carry roughly 2.5%. This clone was picked up one time. Patients of the Seattle cohort, enrolled during active infection, were followed longitudinally. J was trimmed by 4 bases and V by 8 bases; bases with no gene match: 11. The CDR3 has 17 residues. Germline assignment: CDR1 SNHLY and CDR2 FYNNEI.

This clonotype was sampled from a man aged 25 to 40 with COVID-19, enrolled during active disease. This chain joins TRBV2 and TRBJ1-6; the match to TRBD1 covers 10 bases. Sequenced: peripheral blood. The CDR3 DNA reads TGTGCCAGCCGGGACAGGGGTCTCCCCATTTATAATTCACCCCTCCACTTT. Translated, it gives CASRDRGLPIYNSPLHF. The variable domain in full, completed from reference TRBV2 and TRBJ1-6, reads EPEVTQTPSHQVTQMGQEVILRCVPISNHLYFYWYRQILGQKVEFLVSFYNNEISEKSEIFDDQFSVERPDGSNFTLKIRSTKLEDSAMYFCASRDRGLPIYNSPLHFGNGTRLTVT.